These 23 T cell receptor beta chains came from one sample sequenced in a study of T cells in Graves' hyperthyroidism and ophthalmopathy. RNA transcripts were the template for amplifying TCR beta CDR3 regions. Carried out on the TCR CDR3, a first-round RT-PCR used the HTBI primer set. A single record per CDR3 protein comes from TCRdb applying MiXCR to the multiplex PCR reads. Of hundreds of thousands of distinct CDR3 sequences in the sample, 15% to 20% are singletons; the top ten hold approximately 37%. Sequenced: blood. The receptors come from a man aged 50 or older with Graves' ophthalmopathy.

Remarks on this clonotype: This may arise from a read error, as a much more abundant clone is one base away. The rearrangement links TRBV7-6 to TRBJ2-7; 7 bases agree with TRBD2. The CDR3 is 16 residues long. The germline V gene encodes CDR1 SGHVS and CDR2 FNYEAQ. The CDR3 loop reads CANSRHSSGTSYEQYF. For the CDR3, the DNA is TGTGCCAACAGCCGACACTCTAGCGGAACATCCTACGAGCAGTACTTC.

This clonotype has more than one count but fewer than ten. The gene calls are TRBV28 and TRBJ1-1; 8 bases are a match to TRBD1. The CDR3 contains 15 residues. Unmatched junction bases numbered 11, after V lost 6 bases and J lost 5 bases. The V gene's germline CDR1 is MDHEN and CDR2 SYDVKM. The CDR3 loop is CASRQAGQGGTEAFF. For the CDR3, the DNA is TGTGCCAGCAGACAAGCCGGACAGGGCGGGACTGAAGCTTTCTTT. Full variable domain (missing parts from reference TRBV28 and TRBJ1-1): DVKVTQSSRYLVKRTGEKVFLECVQDMDHENMFWYRQDPGLGLRLIYFSYDVKMKEKGDIPEGYSVSREKKERFSLILESASTNQTSMYLCASRQAGQGGTEAFFGQGTRLTVV.

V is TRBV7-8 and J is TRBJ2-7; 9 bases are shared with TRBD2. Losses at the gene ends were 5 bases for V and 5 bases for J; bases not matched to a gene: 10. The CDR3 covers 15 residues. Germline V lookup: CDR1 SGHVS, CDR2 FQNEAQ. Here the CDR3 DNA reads TGTGCCAGCAGCCCCGGGACTAGCAGGAGCCACGAGCAGTACTTC. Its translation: CASSPGTSRSHEQYF.

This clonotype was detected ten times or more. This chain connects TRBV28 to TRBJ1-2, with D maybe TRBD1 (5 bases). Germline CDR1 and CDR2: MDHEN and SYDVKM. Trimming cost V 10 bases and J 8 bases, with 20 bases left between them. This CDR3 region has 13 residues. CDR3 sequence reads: CATLNSGTLGYTF. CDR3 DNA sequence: TGTGCCACCCTGAATTCAGGGACCTTGGGCTACACCTTC.

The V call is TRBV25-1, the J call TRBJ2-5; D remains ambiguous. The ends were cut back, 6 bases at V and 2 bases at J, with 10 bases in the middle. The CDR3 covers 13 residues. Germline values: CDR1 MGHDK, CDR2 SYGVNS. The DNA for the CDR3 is TGTGCCAGCAGCTTCAAAAATCAAGAGACCCAGTACTTC. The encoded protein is CASSFKNQETQYF. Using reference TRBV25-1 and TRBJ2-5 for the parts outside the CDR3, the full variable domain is EADIYQTPRYLVIGTGKKITLECSQTMGHDKMYWYQQDPGMELHLIHYSYGVNSTEKGDLSSESTVSRIRTEHFPLTLESARPSHTSQYLCASSFKNQETQYFGPGTRLLVL.

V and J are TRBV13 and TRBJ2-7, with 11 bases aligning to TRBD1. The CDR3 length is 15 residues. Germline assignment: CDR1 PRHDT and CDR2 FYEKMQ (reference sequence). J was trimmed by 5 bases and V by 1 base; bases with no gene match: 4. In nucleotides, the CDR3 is TGTGCCAGCAGCTTAGCGGACAGGGGGCGAGACGAGCAGTACTTC. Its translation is CASSLADRGRDEQYF.

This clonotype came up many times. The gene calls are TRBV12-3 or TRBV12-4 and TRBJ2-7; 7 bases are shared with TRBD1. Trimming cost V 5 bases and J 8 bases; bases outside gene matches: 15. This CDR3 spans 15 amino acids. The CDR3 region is CASSLTGAGTGKQYF. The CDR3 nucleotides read TGTGCCAGCAGTCTCACAGGGGCGGGTACGGGGAAGCAGTACTTC.

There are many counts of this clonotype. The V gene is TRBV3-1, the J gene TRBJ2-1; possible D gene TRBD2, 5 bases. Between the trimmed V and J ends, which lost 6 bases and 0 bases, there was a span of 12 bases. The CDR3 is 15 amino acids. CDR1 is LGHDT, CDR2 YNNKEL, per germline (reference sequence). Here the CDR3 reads CASSRSGFSYNEQFF. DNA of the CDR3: TGTGCCAGCAGTCGGAGCGGATTCTCCTACAATGAGCAGTTCTTC.

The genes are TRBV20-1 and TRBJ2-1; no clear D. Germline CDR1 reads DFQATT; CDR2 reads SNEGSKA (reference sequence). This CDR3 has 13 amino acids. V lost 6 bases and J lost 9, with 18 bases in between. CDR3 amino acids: CSALLHPFGEQFF. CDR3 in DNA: TGCAGTGCCCTTTTACACCCTTTCGGTGAGCAGTTCTTC.

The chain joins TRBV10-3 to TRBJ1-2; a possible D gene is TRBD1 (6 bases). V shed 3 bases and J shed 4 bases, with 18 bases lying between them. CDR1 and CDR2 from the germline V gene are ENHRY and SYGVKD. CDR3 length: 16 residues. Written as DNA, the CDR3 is TGTGCCATCAGTGATCGGAGAGGGGGTAATAGCTATGGCTACACCTTC. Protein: CAISDRRGGNSYGYTF.

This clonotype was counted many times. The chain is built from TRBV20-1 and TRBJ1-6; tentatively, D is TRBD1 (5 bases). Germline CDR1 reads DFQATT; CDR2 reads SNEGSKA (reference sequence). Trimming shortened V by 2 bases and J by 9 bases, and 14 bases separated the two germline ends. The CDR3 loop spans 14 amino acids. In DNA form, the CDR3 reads TGCAGTGCTAGAACCGGGACCAGTAGTTCACCCCTCCACTTT. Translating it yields CSARTGTSSSPLHF.

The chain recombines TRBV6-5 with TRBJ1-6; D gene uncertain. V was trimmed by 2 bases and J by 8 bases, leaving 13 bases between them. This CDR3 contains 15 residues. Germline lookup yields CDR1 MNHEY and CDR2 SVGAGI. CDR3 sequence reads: CASSYPTVTDSPLHF. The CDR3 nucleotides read TGTGCCAGCAGTTACCCGACCGTTACAGATTCACCCCTCCACTTT.

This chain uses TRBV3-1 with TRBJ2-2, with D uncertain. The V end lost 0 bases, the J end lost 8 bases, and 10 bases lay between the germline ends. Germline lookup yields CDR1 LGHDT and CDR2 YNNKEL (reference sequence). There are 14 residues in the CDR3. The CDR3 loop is CASSQEWRSGELFF. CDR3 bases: TGTGCCAGCAGCCAAGAATGGCGGTCGGGGGAGCTGTTTTTT.

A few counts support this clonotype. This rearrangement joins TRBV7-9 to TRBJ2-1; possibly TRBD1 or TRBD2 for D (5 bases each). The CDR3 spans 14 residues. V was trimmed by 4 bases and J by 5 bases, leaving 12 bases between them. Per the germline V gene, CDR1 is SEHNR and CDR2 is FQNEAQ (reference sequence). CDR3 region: CASSYLQGDNEQFF. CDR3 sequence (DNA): TGTGCCAGCAGCTATCTCCAGGGAGACAATGAGCAGTTCTTC.

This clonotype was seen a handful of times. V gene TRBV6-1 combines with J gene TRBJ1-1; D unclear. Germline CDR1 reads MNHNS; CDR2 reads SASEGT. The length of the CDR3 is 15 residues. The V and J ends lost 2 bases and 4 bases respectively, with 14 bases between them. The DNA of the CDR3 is TGTGCCAGCAGTGAAAACCGGCAAGGCGGCACTGAAGCTTTCTTT. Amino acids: CASSENRQGGTEAFF.

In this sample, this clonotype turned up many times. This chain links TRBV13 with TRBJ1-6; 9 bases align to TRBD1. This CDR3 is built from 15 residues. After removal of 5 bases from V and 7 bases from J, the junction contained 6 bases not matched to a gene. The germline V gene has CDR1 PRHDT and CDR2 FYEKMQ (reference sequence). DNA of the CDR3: TGTGCCAGCAGCGCGAGGACAGGGGACAATTCACCCCTCCACTTT. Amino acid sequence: CASSARTGDNSPLHF.

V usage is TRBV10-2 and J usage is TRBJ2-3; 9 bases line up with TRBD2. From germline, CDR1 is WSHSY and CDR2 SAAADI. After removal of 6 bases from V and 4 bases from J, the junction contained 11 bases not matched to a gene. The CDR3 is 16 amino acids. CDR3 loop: CASSSLREGSPDTQYF. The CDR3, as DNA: TGCGCCAGCAGCTCCCTGCGGGAGGGATCCCCAGATACGCAGTATTTT.

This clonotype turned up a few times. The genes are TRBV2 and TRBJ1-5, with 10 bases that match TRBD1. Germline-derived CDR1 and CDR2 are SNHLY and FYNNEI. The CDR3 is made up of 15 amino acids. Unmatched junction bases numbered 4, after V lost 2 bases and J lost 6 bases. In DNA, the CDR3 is TGTGCCAGCAGTGAATGGGACAGGGGCAGTCAGCCCCAGCATTTT. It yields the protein CASSEWDRGSQPQHF.

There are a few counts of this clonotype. The DNA of the CDR3 is TGTGCCAGCAGCTTACAGGGCCCGAACACCGGGGAGCTGTTTTTT. This encodes CASSLQGPNTGELFF. The chain recombines TRBV7-2 with TRBJ2-2; weak D call: TRBD1 (5 bases). Germline V CDR1 and CDR2: SGHTA, FQGNSA. The CDR3 is 15 amino acids. V dropped 2 bases and J dropped 0 bases, with 7 bases sitting between them. The whole variable domain, remainder taken from reference TRBV7-2 and TRBJ2-2, is GAGVSQSPSNKVTEKGKDVELRCDPISGHTALYWYRQSLGQGLEFLIYFQGNSAPDKSGLPSDRFSAERTGGSVSTLTIQRTQQEDSAVYLCASSLQGPNTGELFFGEGSRLTVL.

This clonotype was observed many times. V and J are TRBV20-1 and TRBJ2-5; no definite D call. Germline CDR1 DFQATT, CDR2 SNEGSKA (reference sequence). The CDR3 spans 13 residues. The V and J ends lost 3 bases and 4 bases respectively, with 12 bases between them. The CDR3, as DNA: TGCAGTGCTAGTGTCTTCATGGGAGAGACCCAGTACTTC. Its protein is CSASVFMGETQYF.

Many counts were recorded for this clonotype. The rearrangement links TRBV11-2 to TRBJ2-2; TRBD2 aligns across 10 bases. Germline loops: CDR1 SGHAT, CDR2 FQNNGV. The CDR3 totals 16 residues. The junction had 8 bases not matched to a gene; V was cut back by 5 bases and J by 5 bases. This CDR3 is CASSLLAGAQTGELFF. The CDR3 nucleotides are TGTGCCAGCAGCCTCCTAGCGGGAGCCCAAACCGGGGAGCTGTTTTTT.

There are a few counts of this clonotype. The CDR3 loop reads CATSDPPKETQYF. The CDR3 DNA reads as TGTGCCACCAGTGATCCTCCTAAAGAGACCCAGTACTTC. V and J are TRBV24-1 and TRBJ2-5; D call uncertain. The germline V gene encodes CDR1 KGHDR and CDR2 SFDVKD. The CDR3 is 13 residues long. V was shortened by 3 bases and J by 3 bases, with 7 bases between the two germline ends.

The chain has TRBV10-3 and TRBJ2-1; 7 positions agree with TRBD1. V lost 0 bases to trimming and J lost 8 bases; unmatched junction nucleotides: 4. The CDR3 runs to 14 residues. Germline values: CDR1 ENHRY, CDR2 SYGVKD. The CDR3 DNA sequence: TGTGCCATCAGTGAGTCAGGGGGCTGGGATGAGCAGTTCTTC. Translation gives CAISESGGWDEQFF.